The present entry profiles one T cell receptor beta chain with its context. Antigen: not known. General study findings and limits: The TCR gene usage of tumor memory CD4+ T cells clustered together with blood and lymph node memory CD4+ cells and with lymph node naive CD4+ cells. Tumor Treg TCRs overlapped most with tumor naive CD4+ cells.

The CDR3 contains 15 residues. CDR1 is SGHKS and CDR2 is YYEKEE in the germline V gene (reference sequence). The V gene end was trimmed by 4 bases and the J gene end by 4 bases; junction bases not matched to a gene: 7. Memory CD4+ T cells were sorted as CD4+CD45RO+CD25- cells. Full-length variable regions came from constant-region reverse primers plus semi-nested Nested Universal Primer A PCR. In TCRdb, the 5' RACE reads were re-called with MiXCR into one record per CDR3 protein. The table records roughly 69,000 distinct CDR3 sequences, 22% of them present only once. The receptor comes from a female donor with breast cancer. Sequenced input: memory CD4+ T cells sorted from a lymph node. Subset denoted: memory CD4+ T cells, CD4+CD45RO+CD25-. This chain joins TRBV5-5 and TRBJ2-1; 8 bases are shared with TRBD2. In nucleotides, the CDR3 is TGTGCCAGCAGCAAGACTAGCGTACTATACAATGAGCAGTTCTTC. It is translated as CASSKTSVLYNEQFF.